This T cell receptor (beta chain) was identified during a study of T cells in tuberculosis. CDR3 size: 14 residues. The V and J ends lost 3 bases and 6 bases respectively, with 15 bases between them. Germline CDR1 is KGHSH and CDR2 is LQKENI. Thawed, overnight-rested PBMC were stained with GMM-loaded CD1B tetramer, viability dye and anti-CD3, then sorted. The CD1B tetramers carried C32 glucose monomycolate purified from Rhodococcus equi. Libraries were prepared by immunoSEQ multiplex PCR; TCRdb keeps only in-frame clonotypes and omits some of them. Here the sample spans nearly 60,000 clones, roughly 90% being singletons.

The sequenced material came from CD1b-GMM tetramer-negative cells sorted from PBMCs. The origin of this receptor is an adult woman with latent tuberculosis. The gene calls are TRBV18 and TRBJ2-7, with a possible D match to TRBD1 (5 bases). In DNA, the CDR3 is TGTGCCAGCTCACCGGTTACAGGTGCCTCCGAGCAGTACTTC. Translated: CASSPVTGASEQYF.